The 9 T cell receptor beta chains below come from one sample, sequenced in a study of blood T cells in healthy people across ages (dated by TCRdb to the mid-2010s). Preparation of the library involved 5' RACE. The reads were generated on an Illumina HiSeq 2500. A second PCR of roughly 7 to 11 cycles was performed with a sample-barcoded 5' primer and a J-beta primer mix. TCRdb reprocessed the public reads (quality trimming at Q25 with fastp, clone calling with MiXCR) and kept in-frame beta chains. All rows with the same CDR3 protein become a single entry with the most common DNA and genes. Here the sample has 850,000 to 950,000 distinct CDR3 sequences; about 28% occur a single time. Jointly, the top ten make up 17% of the sample. The sample consisted of blood. The receptors stem from a woman older than 75 in good health.

Concerning this clonotype: One base away lies a much larger clone, so this may be a sequencing read error. The CDR3 DNA reads as TGCGCCAGCAGCCCTGGTGGTGGGGGGGTCAGTTATGAGCAGTACTTC. Translation: CASSPGGGGVSYEQYF. The chain couples TRBV5-1 to TRBJ2-5; the match to TRBD2 covers 7 bases. The germline CDR1 and CDR2 sequences are SGHRS and YFSETQ. CDR3 length equals 16 residues. Trimming removed 4 bases from V and 11 bases from J; junction bases left unmatched: 20.

This sequence joins TRBV5-4 and TRBJ2-3; 9 bases line up with TRBD2. Per the germline V gene, CDR1 is SGHNT and CDR2 is YYREEE (reference sequence). CDR3 length equals 15 residues. V trimming: 0 bases; J trimming: 7 bases; junction bases outside the gene matches: 6. CDR3: CASSLDGGGANTQYF. CDR3 coding DNA: TGTGCCAGCAGCTTGGATGGCGGGGGGGCCAATACGCAGTATTTT. Variable domain in full (rest from reference TRBV5-4 and TRBJ2-3): ETGVTQSPTHLIKTRGQQVTLRCSSQSGHNTVSWYQQALGQGPQFIFQYYREEENGRGNFPPRFSGLQFPNYSSELNVNALELDDSALYLCASSLDGGGANTQYFGPGTRLTVL.

The rearrangement joins TRBV7-8 to TRBJ2-1; 10 nucleotides align to TRBD1. Trimming removed 2 bases from V and 1 base from J; junction bases left unmatched: 2. Germline CDR1 is SGHVS and CDR2 is FQNEAQ. The CDR3 has 16 residues. The CDR3 sequence: CASSLWDRGSYNEQFF. CDR3 in DNA: TGTGCCAGCAGCTTATGGGACAGGGGTTCCTACAATGAGCAGTTCTTC.

The rearrangement links TRBV19 to TRBJ1-5; 12 nucleotides agree with TRBD1. Losses at the gene ends were 9 bases for V and 7 bases for J; bases not matched to a gene: 7. This CDR3 spans 14 amino acids. In germline, CDR1 is LNHDA, CDR2 SQIVND (reference sequence). The DNA of the CDR3 is TGTGCCAGCGCCGGGACAGGGGGCCGACAGCCCCAGCATTTT. It is translated as CASAGTGGRQPQHF.

This clonotype was seen at least ten times. This chain joins TRBV9 and TRBJ1-5; TRBD1 matches 9 bases. Germline V lookup: CDR1 SGDLS, CDR2 YYNGEE. The ends lost 3 bases at V and 7 bases at J; junction bases unmatched: 8. The CDR3 sequence is 15 residues long. CDR3 DNA: TGTGCCAGCAGCGCCTCCGGGACAGGGAGCCAGCCCCAGCATTTT. Protein sequence: CASSASGTGSQPQHF.

This chain joins TRBV7-2 and TRBJ1-1; TRBD1 might be the D (6 bases). The germline V gene encodes CDR1 SGHTA and CDR2 FQGNSA. CDR3 length: 14 amino acids. V was trimmed by 1 base and J by 6 bases, leaving 12 bases between them. CDR3 loop: CASSLENGGPEAFF. CDR3 DNA sequence: TGTGCCAGCAGCTTAGAGAACGGGGGGCCTGAAGCTTTCTTT.

In this sample, this clonotype turned up a few times. The V call is TRBV6-2 or TRBV6-3, the J call TRBJ2-7, with D tentatively TRBD1 (6 bases). The germline V gene has CDR1 MNHEY and CDR2 SVGEGT. V gave up 5 bases and J gave up 3 bases, with 11 bases separating them. CDR3 size: 13 residues. CDR3 nucleotides: TGTGCCAGCAGTAGGGGGTCCTACTACGAGCAGTACTTC. It is translated as CASSRGSYYEQYF.

There are many counts of this clonotype. V usage is TRBV7-2 and J usage is TRBJ2-5; TRBD2 agrees at 8 bases. The V and J ends lost 0 bases and 5 bases, in that order; junction bases with no gene match: 5. CDR3 length: 15 residues. Germline V gene data show CDR1 as SGHTA and CDR2 as FQGNSA. In DNA, the CDR3 is TGTGCCAGCAGCTTAGCCCCTAGCGGGCGGGAGACCCAGTACTTC. Translation gives CASSLAPSGRETQYF.

At least ten counts were recorded for this clonotype. The chain uses TRBV9 and TRBJ1-2, with 7 bases matching TRBD1. The length of the CDR3 is 14 residues. After removal of 4 bases from V and 4 bases from J, the junction contained 7 bases not matched to a gene. Germline V lookup: CDR1 SGDLS, CDR2 YYNGEE. CDR3 DNA: TGTGCCAGCAGCCCAGCCGGGACAGCCTATGGCTACACCTTC. Amino acid sequence: CASSPAGTAYGYTF.